This entry lists 8 T cell receptor beta chains sequenced from one sample in a study of blood T cell repertoires in COVID-19. Repertoires were generated with immunoSEQ multiplex PCR, while TCRdb's copy carries only in-frame clones and drops some. This sample carries about 200,000 clones, more than 65% of them seen once, and the ten largest clones take around 7%. The sequenced sample consisted of PBMCs or T cells enriched from blood (not recorded which). These receptors were obtained from a man between 40 and 49 years old who had recovered from COVID-19.

V and J are TRBV30 and TRBJ1-6; D call uncertain. The CDR3 consists of 13 residues. Germline lookup yields CDR1 GTSNPN and CDR2 SVGIG (reference sequence). V gave up 0 bases and J gave up 9 bases, with 9 bases separating them. CDR3 DNA sequence: TGTGCCTGGAGTGTAGCAGGAGGTTCACCCCTCCACTTT. As protein: CAWSVAGGSPLHF.

The V and J genes are TRBV2 and TRBJ1-5; D is perhaps TRBD1 (5 bases). V lost 4 bases to trimming and J lost 4 bases, with 11 bases between them. The germline V gene has CDR1 SNHLY and CDR2 FYNNEI. The CDR3 length is 14 residues. The chain's CDR3 is CASSVDRLNQPQHF. The CDR3 DNA reads TGTGCCAGCAGTGTTGACAGACTTAATCAGCCCCAGCATTTT.

The genes are TRBV7-8 and TRBJ1-2; TRBD1 matches 9 bases. Germline CDR1 and CDR2: SGHVS and FQNEAQ. The CDR3 has 15 amino acids. V was clipped by 2 bases and J by 5 bases; unmatched bases: 6. For the CDR3, the DNA is TGTGCCAGCAGCTTACTAGACAGGGGGTTATATGGCTACACCTTC. Amino acid sequence: CASSLLDRGLYGYTF.

The chain carries TRBV7-2 and TRBJ2-1, with 10 bases that match TRBD2. The CDR3 totals 15 residues. Unmatched junction bases numbered 6, after V lost 5 bases and J lost 5 bases. Germline loops: CDR1 SGHTA, CDR2 FQGNSA. CDR3 sequence: CASSPGLADNNEQFF. DNA for the CDR3: TGTGCCAGCAGCCCAGGACTAGCGGACAACAATGAGCAGTTCTTC.

V is TRBV7-2 and J is TRBJ1-5; weak D call: TRBD1 (6 bases). Germline V lookup: CDR1 SGHTA, CDR2 FQGNSA. V lost 2 bases to trimming and J lost 0 bases, with 11 bases between them. The CDR3 length is 16 residues. Here the CDR3 reads CASSLKGEYSNQPQHF. CDR3 DNA sequence: TGTGCCAGCAGCTTAAAGGGGGAATATAGCAATCAGCCCCAGCATTTT.

The V gene is TRBV4-3, the J gene TRBJ1-2; D may be TRBD1 (5 bases). The CDR3 sequence is 18 residues long. Between the trimmed V and J ends, which lost 0 bases and 4 bases, there was a span of 21 bases. The germline V gene encodes CDR1 LGHNA and CDR2 YSLEER. The CDR3 DNA is TGCGCCAGCAGCCAAGATATTTCAGGCGCGGGACGACGCTATGGCTACACCTTC. It translates to CASSQDISGAGRRYGYTF.

J is TRBJ2-5 and V is TRBV5-1; TRBD1 matches 7 bases. The V gene end was trimmed by 4 bases and the J gene end by 4 bases; junction bases not matched to a gene: 4. The germline V gene encodes CDR1 SGHRS and CDR2 YFSETQ. The CDR3 totals 13 residues. In nucleotides, the CDR3 is TGCGCCAGCAGCCCGCGACAGGGAGAGACCCAGTACTTC. It is translated as CASSPRQGETQYF. The variable domain in full, completed from reference TRBV5-1 and TRBJ2-5, reads KAGVTQTPRYLIKTRGQQVTLSCSPISGHRSVSWYQQTPGQGLQFLFEYFSETQRNKGNFPGRFSGRQFSNSRSEMNVSTLELGDSALYLCASSPRQGETQYFGPGTRLLVL.

This rearrangement joins TRBV23-1 to TRBJ1-2; possibly TRBD1 for D (5 bases). TRBV23-1 is filed as an ORF, its function uncertain. With 0 bases removed from V and 4 bases from J, the gap between germline ends came to 9 bases. The length of the CDR3 is 14 residues. CDR3 nucleotides: TGCGCCAGCAGTCAATCGGGGCAGGGCTATGGCTACACCTTC. Protein product: CASSQSGQGYGYTF.